This T cell receptor beta chain was identified during a study of T cells after yellow fever vaccination. This clonotype turned up a few times. A single record per CDR3 protein comes from TCRdb applying MiXCR to the 5' RACE reads. The repertoire holds 65,000 to 70,000 distinct CDR3 sequences, with around 5% as singletons. Trimming removed 5 bases at V and 2 bases at J, with 13 bases between. The CDR3 loop spans 14 amino acids. Germline assignment: CDR1 SEHNR and CDR2 FQNEAQ (reference sequence). This TCR came from a man aged 18 to 35 who received the YFV17D yellow fever vaccine. The source material was CD4+ T cells sorted from PBMCs, sampled more than 14 days after the first yellow fever vaccination. The chain carries TRBV7-9 and TRBJ2-7; possibly TRBD1 for D (6 bases). CDR3 in amino acids: CASSRQAGPYEQYF. The CDR3 DNA reads TGTGCCAGCAGCCGACAGGCCGGACCCTACGAGCAGTACTTC.